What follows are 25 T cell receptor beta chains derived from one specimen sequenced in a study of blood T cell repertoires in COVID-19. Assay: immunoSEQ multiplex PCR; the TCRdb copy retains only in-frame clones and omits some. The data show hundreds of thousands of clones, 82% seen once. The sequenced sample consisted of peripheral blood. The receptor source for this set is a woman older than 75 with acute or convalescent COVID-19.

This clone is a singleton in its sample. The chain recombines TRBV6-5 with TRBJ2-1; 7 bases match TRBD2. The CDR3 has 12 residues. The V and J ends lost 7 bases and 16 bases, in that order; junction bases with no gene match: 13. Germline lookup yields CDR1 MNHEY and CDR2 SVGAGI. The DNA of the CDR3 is TGTGCCAGCACCGAGCGGGACGGGCGGAAATTCTTC. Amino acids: CASTERDGRKFF.

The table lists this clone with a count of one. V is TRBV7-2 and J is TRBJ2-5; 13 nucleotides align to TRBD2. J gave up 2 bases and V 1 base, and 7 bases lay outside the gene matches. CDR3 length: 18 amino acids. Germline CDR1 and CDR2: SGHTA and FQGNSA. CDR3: CASSLGPLAGGSQETQYF. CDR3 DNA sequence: TGTGCCAGCAGCTTAGGACCACTAGCGGGGGGGTCTCAAGAGACCCAGTACTTC.

CDR3 loop: CATSDLREGGDNQPQHF. CDR3 nucleotide sequence: TGTGCCACCAGTGATTTGCGGGAGGGGGGGGACAATCAGCCCCAGCATTTT. The rearrangement uses TRBV24-1 and TRBJ1-5; D may be TRBD1 (6 bases). Germline CDR1 reads KGHDR; CDR2 reads SFDVKD. The CDR3 length is 17 residues. The ends were cut back, 0 bases at V and 3 bases at J, with 14 bases in the middle.

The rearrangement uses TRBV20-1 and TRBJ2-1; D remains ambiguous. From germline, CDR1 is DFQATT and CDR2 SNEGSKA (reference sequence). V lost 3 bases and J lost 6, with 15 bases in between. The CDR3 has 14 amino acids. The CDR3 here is CSASPQRGGNEQFF. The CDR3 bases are TGCAGTGCTAGTCCCCAGCGCGGTGGCAATGAGCAGTTCTTC.

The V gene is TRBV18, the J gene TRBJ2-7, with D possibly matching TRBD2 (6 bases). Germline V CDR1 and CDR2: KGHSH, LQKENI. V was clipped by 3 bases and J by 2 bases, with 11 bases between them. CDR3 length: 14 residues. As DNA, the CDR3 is TGTGCCAGCTCACCGGACGGGGGTCCCTACGAGCAGTACTTC. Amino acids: CASSPDGGPYEQYF. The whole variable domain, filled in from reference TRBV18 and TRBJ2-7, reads NAGVMQNPRHLVRRRGQEARLRCSPMKGHSHVYWYRQLPEEGLKFMVYLQKENIIDESGMPKERFSAEFPKEGPSILRIQQVVRGDSAAYFCASSPDGGPYEQYFGPGTRLTVT.

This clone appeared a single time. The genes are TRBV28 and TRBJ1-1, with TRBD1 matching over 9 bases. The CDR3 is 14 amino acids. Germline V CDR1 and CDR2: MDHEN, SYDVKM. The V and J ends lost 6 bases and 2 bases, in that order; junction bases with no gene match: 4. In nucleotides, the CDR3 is TGTGCCAGCAGGTCACAGGGGGCAAACACTGAAGCTTTCTTT. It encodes CASRSQGANTEAFF.

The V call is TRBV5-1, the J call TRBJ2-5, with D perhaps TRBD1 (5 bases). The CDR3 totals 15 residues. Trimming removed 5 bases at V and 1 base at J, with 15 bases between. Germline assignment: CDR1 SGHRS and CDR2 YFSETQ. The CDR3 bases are TGCGCCAGCAGAAGTGGACAACCAGGCCAAGAGACCCAGTACTTC. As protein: CASRSGQPGQETQYF. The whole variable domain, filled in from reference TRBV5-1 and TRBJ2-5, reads KAGVTQTPRYLIKTRGQQVTLSCSPISGHRSVSWYQQTPGQGLQFLFEYFSETQRNKGNFPGRFSGRQFSNSRSEMNVSTLELGDSALYLCASRSGQPGQETQYFGPGTRLLVL.

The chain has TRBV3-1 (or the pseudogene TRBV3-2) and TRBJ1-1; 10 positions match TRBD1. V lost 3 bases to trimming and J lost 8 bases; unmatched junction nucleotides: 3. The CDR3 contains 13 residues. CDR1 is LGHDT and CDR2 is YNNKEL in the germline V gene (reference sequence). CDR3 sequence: CASSQGDRGEAFF. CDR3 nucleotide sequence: TGTGCCAGCAGCCAGGGGGACAGGGGCGAAGCTTTCTTT.

The CDR3 here is CASSRTSGTYEQYF. The CDR3 nucleotides read TGTGCCAGCAGTCGGACTAGCGGGACCTACGAGCAGTACTTC. This chain connects TRBV6-2 or TRBV6-3 to TRBJ2-7; TRBD2 agrees at 12 bases. The trim removed 5 bases at V and 2 bases at J, leaving 1 base unmatched. Germline CDR1 MNHEY, CDR2 SVGEGT. The CDR3 extends over 14 amino acids.

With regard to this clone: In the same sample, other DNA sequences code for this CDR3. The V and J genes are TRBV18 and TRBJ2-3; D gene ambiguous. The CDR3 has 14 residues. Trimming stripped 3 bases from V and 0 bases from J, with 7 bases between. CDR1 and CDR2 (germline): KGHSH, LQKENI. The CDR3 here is CASSPQRSTDTQYF. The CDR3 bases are TGTGCCAGCTCACCGCAGAGGAGCACAGATACGCAGTATTTT.

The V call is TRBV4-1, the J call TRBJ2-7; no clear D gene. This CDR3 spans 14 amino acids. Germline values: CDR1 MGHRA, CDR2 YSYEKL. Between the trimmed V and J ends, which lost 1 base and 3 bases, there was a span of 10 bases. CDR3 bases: TGCGCCAGCAGCCAAGGATCGAGAGGCTACGAGCAGTACTTC. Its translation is CASSQGSRGYEQYF.

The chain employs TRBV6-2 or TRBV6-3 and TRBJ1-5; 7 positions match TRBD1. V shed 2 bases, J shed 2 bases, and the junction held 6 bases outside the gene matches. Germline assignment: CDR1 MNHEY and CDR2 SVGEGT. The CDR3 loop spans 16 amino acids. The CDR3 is CASSYGNRGGNQPQHF. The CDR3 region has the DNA TGTGCCAGCAGTTACGGGAACAGGGGCGGCAATCAGCCCCAGCATTTT.

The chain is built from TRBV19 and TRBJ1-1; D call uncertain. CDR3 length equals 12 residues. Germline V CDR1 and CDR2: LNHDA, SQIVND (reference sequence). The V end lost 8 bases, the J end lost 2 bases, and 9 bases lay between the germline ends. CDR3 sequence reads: CASLAPNTEAFF. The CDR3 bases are TGTGCCAGTCTAGCCCCTAACACTGAAGCTTTCTTT.

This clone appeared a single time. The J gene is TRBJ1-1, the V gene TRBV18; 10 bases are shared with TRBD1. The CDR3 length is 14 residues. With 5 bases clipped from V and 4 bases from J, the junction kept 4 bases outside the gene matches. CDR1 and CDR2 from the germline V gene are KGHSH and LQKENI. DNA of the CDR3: TGTGCCAGCTCAGTGGGACAGGGGACCACTGAAGCTTTCTTT. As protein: CASSVGQGTTEAFF. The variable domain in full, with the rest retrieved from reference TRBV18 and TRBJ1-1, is NAGVMQNPRHLVRRRGQEARLRCSPMKGHSHVYWYRQLPEEGLKFMVYLQKENIIDESGMPKERFSAEFPKEGPSILRIQQVVRGDSAAYFCASSVGQGTTEAFFGQGTRLTVV.

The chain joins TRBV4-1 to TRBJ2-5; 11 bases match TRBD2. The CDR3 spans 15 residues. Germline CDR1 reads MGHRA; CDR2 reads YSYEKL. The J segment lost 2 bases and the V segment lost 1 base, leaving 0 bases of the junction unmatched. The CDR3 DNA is TGCGCCAGCAGCCAAGCTAGCGGGGGGCAAGAGACCCAGTACTTC. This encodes CASSQASGGQETQYF.

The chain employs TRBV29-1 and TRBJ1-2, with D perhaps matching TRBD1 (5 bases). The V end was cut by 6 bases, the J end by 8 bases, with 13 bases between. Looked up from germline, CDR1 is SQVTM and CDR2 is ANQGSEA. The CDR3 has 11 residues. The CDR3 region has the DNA TGCAGCGTACCCCGGCAGGGAGGCTACACCTTC. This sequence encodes CSVPRQGGYTF.

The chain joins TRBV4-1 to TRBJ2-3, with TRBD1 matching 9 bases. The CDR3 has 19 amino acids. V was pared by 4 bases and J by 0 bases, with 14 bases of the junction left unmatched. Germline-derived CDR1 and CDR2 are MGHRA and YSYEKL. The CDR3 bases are TGCGCCAGCAGCCCAGGAACAGGGGGCGAAGGTGGTAGCACAGATACGCAGTATTTT. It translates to CASSPGTGGEGGSTDTQYF.

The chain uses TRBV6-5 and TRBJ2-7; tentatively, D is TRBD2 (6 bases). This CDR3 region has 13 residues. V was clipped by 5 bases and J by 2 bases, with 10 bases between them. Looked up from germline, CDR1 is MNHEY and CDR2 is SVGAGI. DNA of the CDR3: TGTGCCAGCAGTCGGGACTCCGCCTACGAGCAGTACTTC. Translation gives CASSRDSAYEQYF.

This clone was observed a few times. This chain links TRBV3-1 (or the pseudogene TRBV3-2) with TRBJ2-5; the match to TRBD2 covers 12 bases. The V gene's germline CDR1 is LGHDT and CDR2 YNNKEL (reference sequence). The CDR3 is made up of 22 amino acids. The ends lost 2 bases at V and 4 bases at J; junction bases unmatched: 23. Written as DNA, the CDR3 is TGTGCCAGCAGCCAATCCCGCAGCCGGGAGGTTTCTAGCGGGAGGGGGGCAGAGACCCAGTACTTC. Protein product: CASSQSRSREVSSGRGAETQYF.

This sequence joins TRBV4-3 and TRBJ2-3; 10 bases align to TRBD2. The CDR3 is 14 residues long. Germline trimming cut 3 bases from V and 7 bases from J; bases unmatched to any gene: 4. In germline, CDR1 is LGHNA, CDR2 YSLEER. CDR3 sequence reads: CASSQASGGYTQYF. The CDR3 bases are TGCGCCAGCAGCCAGGCTAGCGGGGGTTATACGCAGTATTTT.

CDR3 in DNA: TGTGCCAGCAGCTTAGAAGGGGTCCAGCCCCAGCATTTT. It encodes CASSLEGVQPQHF. The chain combines TRBV7-2 with TRBJ1-5; the D gene is possibly TRBD1 (5 bases). V shed 1 base and J shed 7 bases, with 8 bases lying between them. CDR1 is SGHTA, CDR2 FQGNSA, per germline. CDR3 length: 13 residues.

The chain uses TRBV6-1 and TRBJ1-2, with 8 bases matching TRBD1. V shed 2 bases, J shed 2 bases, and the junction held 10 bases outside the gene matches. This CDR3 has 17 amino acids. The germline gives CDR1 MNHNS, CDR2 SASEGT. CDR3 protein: CASSEPLGTGANYGYTF. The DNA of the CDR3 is TGTGCCAGCAGTGAACCCTTAGGGACAGGAGCCAACTATGGCTACACCTTC.

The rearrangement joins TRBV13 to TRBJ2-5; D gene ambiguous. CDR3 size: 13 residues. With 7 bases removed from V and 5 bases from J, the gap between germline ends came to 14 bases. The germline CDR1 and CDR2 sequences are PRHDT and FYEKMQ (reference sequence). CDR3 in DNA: TGTGCCAGCACCCGAGGTCGGGTTGAGACCCAGTACTTC. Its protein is CASTRGRVETQYF.

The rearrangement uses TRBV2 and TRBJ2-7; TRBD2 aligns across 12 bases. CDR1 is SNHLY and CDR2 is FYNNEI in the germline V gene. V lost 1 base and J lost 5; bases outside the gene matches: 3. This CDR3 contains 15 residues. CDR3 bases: TGTGCCAGCAGTGAAGTTCTAGCGGGAGGGGACGAGCAGTACTTC. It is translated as CASSEVLAGGDEQYF.

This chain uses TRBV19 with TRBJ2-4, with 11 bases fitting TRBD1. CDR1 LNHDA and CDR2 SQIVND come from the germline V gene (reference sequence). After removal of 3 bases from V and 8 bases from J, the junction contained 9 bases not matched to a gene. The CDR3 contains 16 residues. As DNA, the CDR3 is TGTGCCAGTAGTATCGCTGGGACAGGGGGTAGGGACATTCAGTACTTC. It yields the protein CASSIAGTGGRDIQYF.